These T cell receptor beta chains were read from a single sample in a study of T cell responses to AZD1222 COVID-19 vaccine. This table comes from immunoSEQ multiplex PCR, and its TCRdb copy is limited to in-frame clones, with some not included. The table records roughly 150,000 clones, 85% to 95% of them present only once. Sequenced here: peripheral blood, sampled on day 0 of AZD1222 vaccination. These receptors came from an adult in good health. Both conserved end residues are part of each CDR3. A D gene is named only where the DNA matches it firmly. Part of the rows lack a size; the others show once, few, many or a class for expanded clones.

J gene: TRBJ2-7
D gene: .
clone size: .
V gene: TRBV28
CDR3 DNA: TGTGCCAGCAGTACCCCTAGTCGGGAGTTCTACGAGCAGTACTTC
CDR3 protein: CASSTPSREFYEQYF

J gene: TRBJ2-1
D gene: .
clone size: .
V gene: TRBV3-1/TRBV3-2
CDR3 DNA: TGTGCCAGCAGCCCTGCGGGGTTTCGCGGAGGCTCCTACAATGAGCAGTTCTTC
CDR3 protein: CASSPAGFRGGSYNEQFF

J gene: TRBJ2-3
D gene: .
clone size: .
V gene: TRBV11-2
CDR3 DNA: TGTGCCAGCAGCTTAGATGGTAATTCGGGAGATACGCAGTATTTT
CDR3 protein: CASSLDGNSGDTQYF

J gene: TRBJ2-1
D gene: TRBD2
clone size: .
V gene: TRBV27
CDR3 DNA: TGTGCCAGCACACACTTGACGGGAGGGCCGAATGAGCAGTTCTTC
CDR3 protein: CASTHLTGGPNEQFF

J gene: TRBJ1-4
D gene: .
clone size: .
V gene: TRBV30
CDR3 DNA: TGTGCCTGGAGCGACGATGGGCCAGGAAATGAAAAACTGTTTTTT
CDR3 protein: CAWSDDGPGNEKLFF

J gene: TRBJ2-5
D gene: TRBD1
clone size: .
V gene: TRBV28
CDR3 DNA: TGTGCCAGCAGCCAAACAGGGGGGACCCAGTACTTC
CDR3 protein: CASSQTGGTQYF

J gene: TRBJ1-2
D gene: .
clone size: .
V gene: TRBV30
CDR3 DNA: TGTGCCTGGAGCGACAGCTATGGCTACACCTTC
CDR3 protein: CAWSDSYGYTF

J gene: TRBJ2-3
D gene: TRBD2
clone size: .
V gene: TRBV5-4
CDR3 DNA: TGTGCCAGCACTTCTTGGGCGGGAGACGCCACAGATACGCAGTATTTT
CDR3 protein: CASTSWAGDATDTQYF

J gene: TRBJ2-1
D gene: .
clone size: .
V gene: TRBV30
CDR3 DNA: TGTGCCTGGAGAGACGGTTACAATGAGCAGTTCTTC
CDR3 protein: CAWRDGYNEQFF

J gene: TRBJ2-1
D gene: TRBD2
clone size: once
V gene: TRBV7-3
CDR3 DNA: TGTGCCAGCAGCTTGGGACTAGCGTTGTTCAATGAGCAGTTCTTC
CDR3 protein: CASSLGLALFNEQFF

J gene: TRBJ1-2
D gene: .
clone size: once
V gene: TRBV5-1
CDR3 DNA: TGCGCCAGCAGCTTTGACAGCAACTATGGCTACACCTTC
CDR3 protein: CASSFDSNYGYTF

J gene: TRBJ1-1
D gene: .
clone size: .
V gene: TRBV7-3
CDR3 DNA: TGTGCCAGCAGCTTGACAGCTTACACTGAAGCTTTCTTT
CDR3 protein: CASSLTAYTEAFF

J gene: TRBJ1-1
D gene: .
clone size: few
V gene: TRBV12-3/TRBV12-4
CDR3 DNA: TGTGCCAGCAGTTTGGGGGGGCACGTTGATGCTTTCTTT
CDR3 protein: CASSLGGHVDAFF

J gene: TRBJ1-1
D gene: .
clone size: .
V gene: TRBV10-3
CDR3 DNA: TGTGCCATCAGCCCAGGGATGAACACTGAAGCTTTCTTT
CDR3 protein: CAISPGMNTEAFF

J gene: TRBJ2-7
D gene: .
clone size: .
V gene: TRBV28
CDR3 DNA: TGTGCCAGCCTTCACCGGGGTGTACCCTACGAGCAGTACTTC
CDR3 protein: CASLHRGVPYEQYF

J gene: TRBJ2-6
D gene: .
clone size: once
V gene: TRBV30
CDR3 DNA: TGTGCCTGGAGCATAACTAGCTCTGGGGCCAACGTCCTGACTTTC
CDR3 protein: CAWSITSSGANVLTF

J gene: TRBJ2-6
D gene: .
clone size: .
V gene: TRBV18
CDR3 DNA: TGTGCCAGCTCTCCTCCCACCAGGAGGCCGGCCAACGTCCTGACTTTC
CDR3 protein: CASSPPTRRPANVLTF

J gene: TRBJ2-1
D gene: TRBD2
clone size: .
V gene: TRBV7-2
CDR3 DNA: TGTGCCAGCAGTCGCCTTACTAGCGGGTCCCCTTTGTTCTTC
CDR3 protein: CASSRLTSGSPLFF

J gene: TRBJ1-2
D gene: .
clone size: .
V gene: TRBV7-2
CDR3 DNA: TGTGCCAGCAGCTTAGACAGGGCCTACACCTTC
CDR3 protein: CASSLDRAYTF

J gene: TRBJ2-3
D gene: TRBD1
clone size: .
V gene: TRBV5-1
CDR3 DNA: TGCGCCAGCACCGGACAGGGACCCACAGATACGCAGTATTTT
CDR3 protein: CASTGQGPTDTQYF

J gene: TRBJ2-1
D gene: .
clone size: .
V gene: TRBV6-5
CDR3 DNA: TGTGCCAGCCGCCCTGGGCCTACCTACAATGAGCAGTTCTTC
CDR3 protein: CASRPGPTYNEQFF

J gene: TRBJ2-1
D gene: .
clone size: .
V gene: TRBV19
CDR3 DNA: TGTGCCAGTTCGGACGAGGGCTCCTACAATGAGCAGTTCTTC
CDR3 protein: CASSDEGSYNEQFF

J gene: TRBJ2-1
D gene: .
clone size: .
V gene: TRBV28
CDR3 DNA: TGTGCCAGCAGTGGTTCGTCCCCCGCGGCCTACAATGAGCAGTTCTTC
CDR3 protein: CASSGSSPAAYNEQFF

J gene: TRBJ2-1
D gene: .
clone size: .
V gene: TRBV11-3
CDR3 DNA: TGTGCCAGCAGCCCTGGCTGGAGGGGGGGGTCCTACAATGAGCAGTTCTTC
CDR3 protein: CASSPGWRGGSYNEQFF

J gene: TRBJ1-1
D gene: TRBD1
clone size: .
V gene: TRBV5-1
CDR3 DNA: TGCGCCAGCAGCTTGGGACAGGGGTTGTGGGCTTTCTTT
CDR3 protein: CASSLGQGLWAFF

J gene: TRBJ1-2
D gene: .
clone size: .
V gene: TRBV4-1
CDR3 DNA: TGCGCCAGCAGCCCGAGTGGGACCAAAAACTATGGCTACACCTTC
CDR3 protein: CASSPSGTKNYGYTF

J gene: TRBJ2-1
D gene: .
clone size: .
V gene: TRBV12-5
CDR3 DNA: TGTGCTAGTGGTTTAGACCCCGTCTTCTACAATGAGCAGTTCTTC
CDR3 protein: CASGLDPVFYNEQFF

J gene: TRBJ2-3
D gene: TRBD2
clone size: .
V gene: TRBV29-1
CDR3 DNA: TGCAGCGTTGGGGGGAGGGGTAGCGGTTTTACAGATACGCAGTATTTT
CDR3 protein: CSVGGRGSGFTDTQYF

J gene: TRBJ2-1
D gene: .
clone size: .
V gene: TRBV11-3
CDR3 DNA: TGTGCCAGCAGCTTAGAGGGATTGGGGGTCGGCTCCTACAATGAGCAGTTCTTC
CDR3 protein: CASSLEGLGVGSYNEQFF

J gene: TRBJ1-2
D gene: .
clone size: .
V gene: TRBV10-3
CDR3 DNA: TGTGCCATCACCGGTCTTTTTAACTATGGCTACACCTTC
CDR3 protein: CAITGLFNYGYTF

J gene: TRBJ2-7
D gene: TRBD2
clone size: .
V gene: TRBV28
CDR3 DNA: TGTGCCACTACCACCGGCTATTCTAGCGGAGCCTACGAGCAGTACTTC
CDR3 protein: CATTTGYSSGAYEQYF

J gene: TRBJ1-3
D gene: .
clone size: .
V gene: TRBV2
CDR3 DNA: TGTGCCAGCAGTGAGAAGGGGGCTGGAAACACCATATATTTT
CDR3 protein: CASSEKGAGNTIYF

J gene: TRBJ2-1
D gene: .
clone size: .
V gene: TRBV5-1
CDR3 DNA: TGCGCCAGCAGCTTTGGGGGAGTCTACAATGAGCAGTTCTTC
CDR3 protein: CASSFGGVYNEQFF

J gene: TRBJ2-7
D gene: .
clone size: .
V gene: TRBV6-1
CDR3 DNA: TGTGCCAGCAGTGGTGCTCAAGCCATCTGGGCCCAGTTAAGGGGGGAGCAGTACTTC
CDR3 protein: CASSGAQAIWAQLRGEQYF

J gene: TRBJ2-5
D gene: .
clone size: .
V gene: TRBV6-6
CDR3 DNA: TGTGCCATCCGGGAAATGGAGACCCAGTACTTC
CDR3 protein: CAIREMETQYF

J gene: TRBJ1-5
D gene: TRBD1
clone size: .
V gene: TRBV24-1
CDR3 DNA: TGTGCCACCAGTGATTCGACAGGGGTAGGCAATCAGCCCCAGCATTTT
CDR3 protein: CATSDSTGVGNQPQHF

J gene: TRBJ1-5
D gene: .
clone size: .
V gene: TRBV29-1
CDR3 DNA: TGCAGCGTTGAAGATCCCCCGGGAGGGAATCAGCCCCAGCATTTT
CDR3 protein: CSVEDPPGGNQPQHF

J gene: TRBJ1-5
D gene: .
clone size: .
V gene: TRBV28
CDR3 DNA: TGTGCCAGCAGTCCACGGTCCTTCAGGGATAATCAGCCCCAGCATTTT
CDR3 protein: CASSPRSFRDNQPQHF

J gene: TRBJ1-1
D gene: TRBD1
clone size: .
V gene: TRBV6-5
CDR3 DNA: TGTGCCAGCAGTTACCAGACAGGGGGGGCTTTCTTT
CDR3 protein: CASSYQTGGAFF

J gene: TRBJ2-2
D gene: .
clone size: .
V gene: TRBV30
CDR3 DNA: TGTGCCTGGAGCGCCCTGGGGCAGTACTCCACCGGGGAGCTGTTTTTT
CDR3 protein: CAWSALGQYSTGELFF

J gene: TRBJ1-1
D gene: .
clone size: .
V gene: TRBV20-1
CDR3 DNA: TGCAGTGCCAGCGGGCCCCCCGAAGCTTTCTTT
CDR3 protein: CSASGPPEAFF

J gene: TRBJ1-2
D gene: .
clone size: .
V gene: TRBV30
CDR3 DNA: TGTGCCTGGAGTGGTGGAGGGGGTCGATATGGCTACACCTTC
CDR3 protein: CAWSGGGGRYGYTF

J gene: TRBJ1-2
D gene: TRBD1
clone size: .
V gene: TRBV27
CDR3 DNA: TGTGCCAGCAGTAACCGGGACAGCAACTATGGCTACACCTTC
CDR3 protein: CASSNRDSNYGYTF

J gene: TRBJ2-7
D gene: TRBD1
clone size: .
V gene: TRBV27
CDR3 DNA: TGTGCCAGCAGTTTATCCACAGTGTTTCCGGGACAGGGCTACGAGCAGTACTTC
CDR3 protein: CASSLSTVFPGQGYEQYF

J gene: TRBJ2-3
D gene: .
clone size: once
V gene: TRBV27
CDR3 DNA: TGTGCCAGCAGTTTGACTAGTCTTGGGGGAGATACGCAGTATTTT
CDR3 protein: CASSLTSLGGDTQYF

J gene: TRBJ2-3
D gene: TRBD2
clone size: .
V gene: TRBV11-3
CDR3 DNA: TGTGCCAGCAGGTCGGGGGGAGGCAGTTCTACGCAGTATTTT
CDR3 protein: CASRSGGGSSTQYF

J gene: TRBJ2-7
D gene: .
clone size: .
V gene: TRBV28
CDR3 DNA: TGTGCCAGCAGTTTATGGGACTTCCTGTCCCAAAGGGGCTACGAGCAGTACTTC
CDR3 protein: CASSLWDFLSQRGYEQYF

J gene: TRBJ2-7
D gene: .
clone size: few
V gene: TRBV19
CDR3 DNA: TGTGCCAGTAGTATTCGGACGAGACTAGTCCCCTACGAGCAGTACTTC
CDR3 protein: CASSIRTRLVPYEQYF

J gene: TRBJ1-1
D gene: .
clone size: .
V gene: TRBV14
CDR3 DNA: TGTGCCAGCAGCCAACTAACATGGGGCACTGAAGCTTTCTTT
CDR3 protein: CASSQLTWGTEAFF

J gene: TRBJ2-7
D gene: TRBD1
clone size: .
V gene: TRBV5-8
CDR3 DNA: TGTGCCAGCAGCCTCGGACAGGGGGGTGTTGAAGACGAGCAGTACTTC
CDR3 protein: CASSLGQGGVEDEQYF

J gene: TRBJ2-1
D gene: .
clone size: .
V gene: TRBV28
CDR3 DNA: TGTGCCAGCAGTTCGGCCTACAATGAGCAGTTCTTC
CDR3 protein: CASSSAYNEQFF